The 4 T cell receptor beta chains given below trace back to one sample, sequenced in a study of cytomegalovirus exposure and HLA in healthy donors. The PCR ran on 60 Vbeta and 13 Jbeta primers. Method: immunoSEQ multiplex PCR; TCRdb's copy keeps in-frame clones and lacks some. The table records 150,000 to 200,000 clones, approximately 84% of them present only once. The sequenced material came from PBMCs. Source of these receptors: a woman aged 25-40 years in good health and CMV-seropositive.

V gene TRBV5-8 combines with J gene TRBJ1-5, with D tentatively TRBD1 (5 bases). The V end lost 4 bases, the J end lost 9 bases, and 11 bases lay between the germline ends. Germline CDR1 and CDR2: SGHTS and YDEGEE. This CDR3 has 12 residues. The CDR3 region is CASSVRGGPQHF. CDR3 in DNA: TGTGCCAGCAGCGTCCGGGGGGGGCCCCAGCATTTT. Combining the CDR3 with reference TRBV5-8 and TRBJ1-5 gives the whole variable domain EAGVTQSPTHLIKTRGQQATLRCSPISGHTSVYWYQQALGLGLQFLLWYDEGEERNRGNFPPRFSGRQFPNYSSELNVNALELEDSALYLCASSVRGGPQHFGDGTRLSIL.

The gene calls are TRBV28 and TRBJ1-5; 8 nucleotides match TRBD1. Per the germline V gene, CDR1 is MDHEN and CDR2 is SYDVKM. Trimming at V came to 7 bases and at J to 6 bases, leaving 8 bases not matched to a gene. CDR3 length equals 14 residues. CDR3 nucleotide sequence: TGTGCCAGCACACAGGGGGTTCTATTTCAGCCCCAGCATTTT. Its translation: CASTQGVLFQPQHF.

The chain links TRBV29-1 to TRBJ1-1; D might be TRBD1 (6 bases). V gave up 7 bases and J gave up 1 base, with 13 bases separating them. The CDR3 consists of 13 residues. Germline values: CDR1 SQVTM, CDR2 ANQGSEA. CDR3 nucleotides: TGCAGCGGGGGACAAGAGACGAACACTGAAGCTTTCTTT. It yields the protein CSGGQETNTEAFF.

This chain uses TRBV5-1 with TRBJ2-5; TRBD2 is a possible D gene (5 bases). CDR3 length: 14 amino acids. Germline CDR1 is SGHRS and CDR2 is YFSETQ. With 2 bases removed from V and 1 base from J, the gap between germline ends came to 9 bases. Written as DNA, the CDR3 is TGCGCCAGCAGCTTAACTAGGACCCAAGAGACCCAGTACTTC. This sequence encodes CASSLTRTQETQYF.